This T cell receptor (beta chain) emerged from a study of T cell repertoires in cytomegalovirus infection. Across the whole study: Use of recently identified HLA-C-restricted and well-studied HLA-B-restricted CMV epitopes was part of the study. In public TCR beta signatures, there were indications of both CMV infection and matching HLA type.

Comments on this clonotype: Its specificity is unknown.

MiXCR, applied by TCRdb to the reads, yields one record per CDR3 protein. The repertoire has roughly 990,000 distinct CDR3 sequences, less than 35% of them found once; the top ten carry over 11%. Whole-study results and caveats: The ex vivo response showed dominance by HLA-C-restricted CMV-specific TCR beta clonotypes.

Per the germline V gene, CDR1 is LGHNA and CDR2 is YSLEER. The V segment lost 0 bases and the J segment 0 bases; nucleotides outside the gene matches: 2. This CDR3 region has 17 residues. The origin of this receptor is a human donor in good health (CMV status not recorded). Some clones in this sample may be carry-over from other donors' samples. J is TRBJ1-6 and V is TRBV4-3; 7 bases align to TRBD1. Source: cultured CD8+ T cells from PBMCs, taken from culture after CMV antigen stimulation. CDR3 sequence (DNA): TGCGCCAGCAGCCAAGAAGGACAGGCCTCCTATAATTCACCCCTCCACTTT. It yields the protein CASSQEGQASYNSPLHF.